These 23 T cell receptor beta chains were all obtained from the same sample, sequenced in a study of blood T cell repertoires in COVID-19 (dated by TCRdb to about 2020). The method behind the library was the immunoSEQ multiplex PCR assay. TCRdb's version of the immuneACCESS table is confined to in-frame rearrangements and falls short of the full clone set. An unresolved V gene accounts for under half of the shortfall where checked; the remainder is of unknown origin. A total of about 360,000 clones appear in this sample, roughly 90% of them only once. 7% to 7.5% of the sample comes from the top ten. Material for sequencing was peripheral blood. These receptors were obtained from an older woman with COVID-19, enrolled during active disease.

V usage is TRBV11-2 and J usage is TRBJ1-2, with 9 bases lining up with TRBD1. The length of the CDR3 is 14 residues. Germline trimming cut 4 bases from V and 7 bases from J; bases unmatched to any gene: 7. Germline CDR1 SGHAT, CDR2 FQNNGV. CDR3 protein: CASSSGQGAAGYTF. The DNA for the CDR3 is TGTGCCAGCAGCTCGGGACAGGGAGCGGCTGGCTACACCTTC.

V and J are TRBV6-5 and TRBJ1-4; D is perhaps TRBD1 (6 bases). CDR3 length equals 12 residues. Trimming took off 2 bases at V and 13 bases at J, with 11 bases between the two ends. The germline gives CDR1 MNHEY, CDR2 SVGAGI. The CDR3 nucleotides are TGTGCCAGCAGTTACAGCACAGGGACACTGTTTTTT. It encodes CASSYSTGTLFF.

The V call is TRBV5-1, the J call TRBJ2-1, with 9 bases fitting TRBD2. V shed 4 bases, J shed 0 bases, and the junction held 11 bases outside the gene matches. CDR3 size: 18 residues. Germline V gene lookup returns CDR1 SGHRS and CDR2 YFSETQ. CDR3 nucleotides: TGCGCCAGCAGCATGAGGACAAGCGGGGGGAACTCCTACAATGAGCAGTTCTTC. Translated: CASSMRTSGGNSYNEQFF.

CDR3 bases: TGTGCCAGCGGCGGGGGCGCGCTGCAGCCCCAGCATTTT. Amino acid sequence: CASGGGALQPQHF. The chain has TRBV2 and TRBJ1-5; D is perhaps TRBD1 (6 bases). The CDR3 contains 13 residues. CDR1 and CDR2 from the germline V gene are SNHLY and FYNNEI. V was cut by 8 bases and J by 7 bases, with 15 bases left in between.

Comment on this clone: Other DNA sequences within the sample encode an identical CDR3. The V and J genes are TRBV12-3 or TRBV12-4 and TRBJ1-1; 10 bases fit TRBD1. The CDR3 is 13 amino acids. J gave up 5 bases and V 6 bases, and 3 bases lay outside the gene matches. CDR3 in amino acids: CASSGQGGTEAFF. The CDR3 DNA reads as TGTGCCAGCAGCGGACAGGGGGGGACTGAAGCTTTCTTT.

This clone was picked up a small number of times. The V gene is TRBV12-3 or TRBV12-4, the J gene TRBJ1-3; 7 bases match TRBD1. The CDR3 is 13 residues long. J was trimmed by 2 bases and V by 6 bases; bases with no gene match: 1. CDR3 residues: CASSTGAGNTIYF. The CDR3 DNA reads as TGTGCCAGCAGCACAGGGGCTGGAAACACCATATATTTT.

CDR3 in amino acids: CASSRLEEGKTQYF. Here the CDR3 DNA reads TGTGCCAGCTCCCGCCTGGAGGAGGGAAAGACCCAGTACTTC. The chain carries TRBV18 and TRBJ2-5, with TRBD2 as a possible D gene (6 bases). The germline CDR1 and CDR2 sequences are KGHSH and LQKENI. CDR3 length: 14 amino acids. With 6 bases removed from V and 6 bases from J, the gap between germline ends came to 17 bases.

This rearrangement joins TRBV5-5 to TRBJ2-2; 10 bases are a match to TRBD1. CDR1 and CDR2 (germline): SGHKS, YYEKEE (reference sequence). Germline trimming cut 9 bases from V and 5 bases from J; bases unmatched to any gene: 4. The CDR3 is made up of 13 amino acids. The CDR3 nucleotides read TGTGCCACCGGGACAGGGGTTACCGGGGAGCTGTTTTTT. Translated, it gives CATGTGVTGELFF.

The chain is built from TRBV19 and TRBJ1-2; 9 positions match TRBD1. With V trimmed by 2 bases and J by 0 bases, 10 bases remained unmatched. This CDR3 spans 18 amino acids. Germline lookup yields CDR1 LNHDA and CDR2 SQIVND (reference sequence). The CDR3: CASSIPPLDRGPNYGYTF. CDR3 nucleotide sequence: TGTGCCAGTAGTATACCCCCCTTGGACAGGGGACCTAACTATGGCTACACCTTC.

The chain joins TRBV7-6 to TRBJ2-1, with 11 positions matching TRBD2. Trimming at V came to 3 bases and at J to 5 bases, leaving 3 bases not matched to a gene. In germline, CDR1 is SGHVS, CDR2 FNYEAQ. The CDR3 is 15 amino acids. The CDR3 coding sequence is TGTGCCAGCAGCTTTAGCGGGGGGGCTAACAATGAGCAGTTCTTC. This sequence encodes CASSFSGGANNEQFF.

This chain connects TRBV6-4 to TRBJ1-5; tentatively, D is TRBD1 (6 bases). The germline V gene has CDR1 MRHNA and CDR2 SNTAGT. This CDR3 has 15 residues. Trimming removed 7 bases at V and 5 bases at J, with 18 bases between. DNA for the CDR3: TGTGCCAGCACCAGTTGCCGGGACAAGGATCAGCCCCAGCATTTT. Translation gives CASTSCRDKDQPQHF.

This chain connects TRBV6-5 to TRBJ1-4; no clear D gene. V lost 7 bases, J lost 2 bases, and 14 bases lay in between. The germline CDR1 and CDR2 sequences are MNHEY and SVGAGI. This CDR3 comprises 15 residues. Written as DNA, the CDR3 is TGTGCCAGCACCGGGGAAGCAGGCACTAATGAAAAACTGTTTTTT. It translates to CASTGEAGTNEKLFF.

The V gene is TRBV30, the J gene TRBJ1-3, with D maybe TRBD1 (5 bases). The CDR3 is made up of 14 amino acids. Germline V gene data show CDR1 as GTSNPN and CDR2 as SVGIG (reference sequence). V was cut by 4 bases and J by 1 base, with 11 bases left in between. The CDR3 is CAWTQGTSGNTIYF. DNA for the CDR3: TGTGCCTGGACTCAGGGAACTTCTGGAAACACCATATATTTT.

The V and J genes are TRBV5-4 and TRBJ2-7; TRBD1 is a possible D gene (5 bases). The germline V gene has CDR1 SGHNT and CDR2 YYREEE (reference sequence). This CDR3 is built from 14 residues. The germline V and J ends were trimmed by 0 bases and 6 bases, with 13 bases remaining between them. CDR3 nucleotides: TGTGCCAGCAGCTTGGTAGGGGTTAGTGCCGAGCAGTACTTC. This translates into CASSLVGVSAEQYF.

There are many counts of this clone. V gene TRBV7-9 combines with J gene TRBJ2-7; 7 nucleotides align to TRBD2. Germline V gene data show CDR1 as SEHNR and CDR2 as FQNEAQ (reference sequence). The CDR3 consists of 17 residues. V shed 2 bases and J 6 bases; nucleotides not matched to a gene: 16. The CDR3 region is CASSLPPGGRGRGEQYF. CDR3 DNA sequence: TGTGCCAGCAGCTTACCTCCGGGGGGACGGGGACGAGGCGAGCAGTACTTC.

This rearrangement joins TRBV5-6 to TRBJ2-7, with 15 nucleotides matching TRBD2. Germline V gene sequence: CDR1 SGHDT, CDR2 YYEEEE. With 1 base clipped from V and 5 bases from J, the junction kept 7 bases outside the gene matches. The CDR3 runs to 17 residues. CDR3 region: CASSLFGLAGGRHEQYF. In DNA, the CDR3 is TGTGCCAGCAGCTTGTTCGGACTAGCGGGGGGGCGACACGAGCAGTACTTC. Supplemented by reference TRBV5-6 and TRBJ2-7, the full variable domain reads DAGVTQSPTHLIKTRGQQVTLRCSPKSGHDTVSWYQQALGQGPQFIFQYYEEEERQRGNFPDRFSGHQFPNYSSELNVNALLLGDSALYLCASSLFGLAGGRHEQYFGPGTRLTVT.

The rearrangement uses TRBV11-1 and TRBJ2-5; D is possibly TRBD1 (6 bases). This CDR3 comprises 14 residues. Germline V gene sequence: CDR1 SGHAT, CDR2 FQDESV (reference sequence). V dropped 5 bases and J dropped 2 bases, with 12 bases sitting between them. The CDR3 loop is CASSNGQFQETQYF. The CDR3 DNA reads as TGTGCCAGCAGCAACGGACAGTTTCAAGAGACCCAGTACTTC.

This rearrangement joins TRBV19 to TRBJ2-7; TRBD1 is a possible D gene (5 bases). Germline-derived CDR1 and CDR2 are LNHDA and SQIVND (reference sequence). V gave up 5 bases and J gave up 3 bases, with 17 bases separating them. This CDR3 has 15 residues. In DNA form, the CDR3 reads TGTGCCAGTAGTCCGATATTAGGGGCCCTCTACGAGCAGTACTTC. Protein: CASSPILGALYEQYF.

The V gene is TRBV18, the J gene TRBJ2-5, with D possibly TRBD1 on 6 matching bases. Germline-derived CDR1 and CDR2 are KGHSH and LQKENI. The CDR3 contains 14 residues. Trimming cost V 4 bases and J 3 bases, with 12 bases left between them. CDR3 in DNA: TGTGCCAGCTCACAGCCCGGACAGAAAGAGACCCAGTACTTC. Translated, it gives CASSQPGQKETQYF.

The chain couples TRBV5-1 to TRBJ2-1; D gene unclear. Germline CDR1 SGHRS, CDR2 YFSETQ. Trimming removed 7 bases from V and 5 bases from J, with 13 bases in between. The CDR3 spans 13 residues. The CDR3 DNA reads TGCGCCAGCGCCGCTGAAGGAGACAATGAGCAGTTCTTC. It codes for CASAAEGDNEQFF.

Only a few counts were recorded for this clone. The chain links TRBV20-1 to TRBJ2-5, with 10 nucleotides matching TRBD2. The CDR3 extends over 14 amino acids. V dropped 3 bases and J dropped 6; count of bases not matched to a gene: 7. Germline CDR1 and CDR2: DFQATT and SNEGSKA (reference sequence). This chain's CDR3 is CSASGASGGKTQYF. CDR3 nucleotide sequence: TGCAGTGCTAGTGGTGCTAGCGGGGGAAAGACCCAGTACTTC.

The chain joins TRBV7-3 to TRBJ1-5; perhaps TRBD1 as D (6 bases). Germline assignment: CDR1 SGHTA and CDR2 FQGTGA. The V end lost 2 bases, the J end lost 2 bases, and 10 bases lay between the germline ends. The CDR3 runs to 15 residues. The CDR3 DNA reads TGTGCCAGCAGCTTATCAGGGGATGGCAATCAGCCCCAGCATTTT. It yields the protein CASSLSGDGNQPQHF. The whole variable domain, remainder taken from reference TRBV7-3 and TRBJ1-5, is GAGVSQTPSNKVTEKGKYVELRCDPISGHTALYWYRQSLGQGPEFLIYFQGTGAADDSGLPNDRFFAVRPEGSVSTLKIQRTERGDSAVYLCASSLSGDGNQPQHFGDGTRLSIL.

The V gene is TRBV7-9, the J gene TRBJ2-3, with D perhaps matching TRBD2 (6 bases). The CDR3 is 14 residues long. CDR1 and CDR2 (germline): SEHNR, FQNEAQ (reference sequence). V was pared by 2 bases and J by 5 bases, with 11 bases between. The CDR3 region is CASSLPPGLDTQYF. The CDR3 bases are TGTGCCAGCAGCTTACCACCGGGACTAGATACGCAGTATTTT.